This T cell receptor beta chain was found in a study of shared clonotypes between healthy human individuals. To note about this clone: Its antigen remains unidentified.

Original data processing: ImmunoSEQ yielded junction-only sequences lacking quality scores, so filtering differed. Assay used: immunoSEQ multiplex PCR; TCRdb lists only in-frame clones, some missing. The V and J calls and clone size were taken over from that table, and D and trimming were inferred from the DNA. The top ten clones hold roughly 0.13% of a sample with some 2 million clones, 95% of them seen once. Germline V gene data show CDR1 as SGHNT and CDR2 as YYREEE (reference sequence). The CDR3 spans 15 residues. The V end was cut by 6 bases, the J end by 2 bases, with 17 bases between. Study-wide findings and caveats: Sampling covered nothing but blood. Tissue TCR repertoires likely differ from those found in blood.

Sequenced input: naive CD4+ T cells sorted from blood. The subset is: CD45RA+ positively selected. The clonotype was recovered from a man aged 18 to 35 in good health. The genes are TRBV5-4 and TRBJ1-2, with a weak D call TRBD1 (6 bases). The CDR3 DNA follows: TGTGCCAGCACCCCCGTTTCCGGGACAAACTATGGCTACACCTTC. This gives the protein CASTPVSGTNYGYTF.